The 25 T cell receptor beta chains presented below share a single source sample, sequenced in a study of cytomegalovirus exposure and HLA in healthy donors. 13 Jbeta primers and 60 Vbeta primers were used for the PCR. TCRdb's table, derived via immunoSEQ multiplex PCR, lists solely in-frame clones and lacks some. The sample contains about 98,000 clones, roughly 81% of which appear only once. Sequenced: PBMCs. Receptors originate from a man aged 35 to 55 in good health and CMV-seronegative.

Turning to this clone: A junction end diverges from the germline sequence, so it may reflect a read error. The J gene is TRBJ1-2, the V gene TRBV2; D not certain. This CDR3 contains 12 residues. From germline, CDR1 is SNHLY and CDR2 FYNNEI. The CDR3 sequence is CASSANNYGYTF. In DNA form, the CDR3 reads TGTGCCAGTAGTGCAAATAACTATGGCTACACCTTC.

This chain links TRBV7-2 with TRBJ2-7, with 9 bases fitting TRBD1. The germline V gene encodes CDR1 SGHTA and CDR2 FQGNSA. With 0 bases clipped from V and 3 bases from J, the junction kept 3 bases outside the gene matches. The CDR3 contains 15 residues. The CDR3 nucleotides read TGTGCCAGCAGCTTAGCCGGGACAGGGAGCTACGAGCAGTACTTC. Its translation: CASSLAGTGSYEQYF.

The chain has TRBV19 and TRBJ1-5; D may be TRBD1 (6 bases). Germline-derived CDR1 and CDR2 are LNHDA and SQIVND (reference sequence). CDR3 length: 13 residues. V was cut by 7 bases and J by 7 bases, with 14 bases left in between. This CDR3 is CASKAGEGQPQHF. The CDR3 DNA reads as TGTGCCAGTAAGGCAGGGGAGGGCCAGCCCCAGCATTTT. The variable domain in full, completed from reference TRBV19 and TRBJ1-5, reads DGGITQSPKYLFRKEGQNVTLSCEQNLNHDAMYWYRQDPGQGLRLIYYSQIVNDFQKGDIAEGYSVSREKKESFPLTVTSAQKNPTAFYLCASKAGEGQPQHFGDGTRLSIL.

The genes are TRBV5-6 and TRBJ2-5, with D maybe TRBD1 (5 bases). This CDR3 spans 12 amino acids. Per germline, CDR1 SGHDT and CDR2 YYEEEE. The ends were cut back, 1 base at V and 5 bases at J, with 6 bases in the middle. CDR3 nucleotide sequence: TGTGCCAGCAGCTTGAAGGGGGAGACCCAGTACTTC. Protein product: CASSLKGETQYF.

The chain has TRBV6-6 and TRBJ1-4, with no clear D. The germline V and J ends were trimmed by 2 bases and 6 bases, with 10 bases remaining between them. Germline V lookup: CDR1 MNHNY, CDR2 SVGAGI (reference sequence). The CDR3 length is 14 residues. The CDR3 is CASSYPGLDEKLFF. The CDR3 DNA reads TGTGCCAGCAGTTACCCGGGGTTAGATGAAAAACTGTTTTTT.

The V gene is TRBV27, the J gene TRBJ2-7, with TRBD1 matching 7 bases. There are 16 residues in the CDR3. Germline V CDR1 and CDR2: MNHEY, SMNVEV (reference sequence). Trimming at V came to 0 bases and at J to 4 bases, leaving 9 bases not matched to a gene. CDR3 protein: CASSLSKRGPPYEQYF. DNA for the CDR3: TGTGCCAGCAGTTTATCGAAAAGGGGGCCTCCTTACGAGCAGTACTTC.

The chain is built from TRBV28 and TRBJ1-4; 7 nucleotides match TRBD1. The CDR3 is 13 amino acids. The ends lost 7 bases at V and 3 bases at J; junction bases unmatched: 2. Germline lookup yields CDR1 MDHEN and CDR2 SYDVKM. CDR3 protein: CASTGTANEKLFF. CDR3 bases: TGTGCCAGCACCGGGACAGCTAATGAAAAACTGTTTTTT.

The table lists this clone with a count of one. V usage is TRBV6-4 and J usage is TRBJ2-3; 14 bases align to TRBD2. V trimming: 0 bases; J trimming: 5 bases; junction bases outside the gene matches: 4. CDR1 is MRHNA and CDR2 is SNTAGT in the germline V gene. The CDR3 sequence is 17 residues long. The chain's CDR3 is CASSDSGTSGGVDTQYF. The DNA for the CDR3 is TGTGCCAGCAGTGACTCTGGGACTAGCGGGGGAGTAGATACGCAGTATTTT.

This clone was seen once. This chain uses TRBV5-1 with TRBJ1-1; D remains ambiguous. V lost 0 bases, J lost 3 bases, and 18 bases lay in between. CDR3 length: 17 residues. Germline-derived CDR1 and CDR2 are SGHRS and YFSETQ. This chain's CDR3 is CASSLAAFERRDTEAFF. The CDR3 nucleotides read TGCGCCAGCAGCTTGGCCGCTTTCGAACGGCGGGACACTGAAGCTTTCTTT. Full variable domain (rest looked up from reference TRBV5-1 and TRBJ1-1): KAGVTQTPRYLIKTRGQQVTLSCSPISGHRSVSWYQQTPGQGLQFLFEYFSETQRNKGNFPGRFSGRQFSNSRSEMNVSTLELGDSALYLCASSLAAFERRDTEAFFGQGTRLTVV.

The chain recombines TRBV11-2 with TRBJ2-7; D unresolved. The CDR3 has 14 residues. Germline V gives CDR1 SGHAT, CDR2 FQNNGV. V was pared by 1 base and J by 3 bases, with 10 bases between. The CDR3 sequence is CASSLGHRNYEQYF. CDR3 DNA: TGTGCCAGCAGCTTAGGACACCGAAACTACGAGCAGTACTTC.

This clone has just a few counts. The V call is TRBV19, the J call TRBJ1-1; 7 positions agree with TRBD1. Looked up from germline, CDR1 is LNHDA and CDR2 is SQIVND (reference sequence). CDR3 length: 15 residues. V gave up 2 bases and J gave up 4 bases; unmatched junction bases: 7. This CDR3 reads CASSIPGQGGTEAFF. CDR3 nucleotides: TGTGCCAGTAGTATACCCGGCCAGGGGGGCACTGAAGCTTTCTTT.

The V call is TRBV5-1, the J call TRBJ1-1, with D possibly matching TRBD1 (5 bases). V dropped 3 bases and J dropped 1 base, with 13 bases sitting between them. Germline CDR1 is SGHRS and CDR2 is YFSETQ. This CDR3 contains 15 residues. The CDR3 sequence is CASSWGGGTNTEAFF. The CDR3 DNA sequence: TGCGCCAGCAGCTGGGGAGGCGGGACGAACACTGAAGCTTTCTTT.

The CDR3 here is CASSLGGGRGSGEQYF. The CDR3 nucleotides read TGTGCCAGCAGCTTAGGCGGAGGCAGGGGTTCAGGCGAGCAGTACTTC. The V and J genes are TRBV7-8 and TRBJ2-7; D perhaps matches TRBD1 (6 bases). This CDR3 is built from 16 residues. The V and J ends lost 1 base and 6 bases respectively, with 19 bases between them. Germline-derived CDR1 and CDR2 are SGHVS and FQNEAQ.

The V and J genes are TRBV5-1 and TRBJ1-6, with 9 bases fitting TRBD1. The CDR3 has 16 residues. The germline V gene has CDR1 SGHRS and CDR2 YFSETQ. With V trimmed by 4 bases and J by 8 bases, 10 bases remained unmatched. CDR3 sequence reads: CASSPGTGKRDSPLHF. The CDR3 DNA follows: TGCGCCAGCAGCCCCGGGACAGGGAAAAGGGATTCACCCCTCCACTTT. The variable domain in full, completed from reference TRBV5-1 and TRBJ1-6, reads KAGVTQTPRYLIKTRGQQVTLSCSPISGHRSVSWYQQTPGQGLQFLFEYFSETQRNKGNFPGRFSGRQFSNSRSEMNVSTLELGDSALYLCASSPGTGKRDSPLHFGNGTRLTVT.

This chain uses TRBV28 with TRBJ1-2; D is unclear. The germline gives CDR1 MDHEN, CDR2 SYDVKM. Trimming cost V 4 bases and J 8 bases, with 5 bases left between them. The CDR3 is made up of 10 amino acids. CDR3 DNA sequence: TGTGCCAGCAGTTCCTCCGGCTACACCTTC. It translates to CASSSSGYTF.

The chain uses TRBV5-4 and TRBJ2-5; tentatively, D is TRBD1 (5 bases). V shed 0 bases and J shed 5 bases, with 11 bases lying between them. Germline values: CDR1 SGHNT, CDR2 YYREEE (reference sequence). This CDR3 is built from 14 residues. CDR3 in DNA: TGTGCCAGCAGCTTGGGACAGCCAGGGGAGACCCAGTACTTC. Its translation is CASSLGQPGETQYF.

Regarding this clone: One end of the junction fails to match germline, which may point to a read error. The chain couples TRBV7-9 to TRBJ2-7; the D is unclear. Germline CDR1 SEHNR, CDR2 FQNEAQ (reference sequence). This CDR3 contains 16 residues. The CDR3 bases are TGTTCCAGCAGCTTGCAGGTCGGCGTTGGAAACCACGAGCAGTACTTC. Its protein is CSSSLQVGVGNHEQYF.

For the CDR3, the DNA is TGCGCCAGCAGCCAAGATCGGCGGAAATACAATGAGCAGTTCTTC. This translates into CASSQDRRKYNEQFF. The chain has TRBV4-3 and TRBJ2-1, with no clear D. This CDR3 is 15 amino acids long. The germline V gene has CDR1 LGHNA and CDR2 YSLEER. V lost 0 bases and J 4 bases, leaving 10 bases between the germline ends.

This chain links TRBV18 with TRBJ1-1; no reliable D call. V was pared by 2 bases and J by 3 bases, with 16 bases between. The CDR3 extends over 16 amino acids. The germline gives CDR1 KGHSH, CDR2 LQKENI. The CDR3 protein is CASSPAADGFYTEAFF. The CDR3 region has the DNA TGTGCCAGCTCACCAGCCGCAGACGGGTTTTACACTGAAGCTTTCTTT.

This rearrangement joins TRBV9 to TRBJ2-1, with 7 positions matching TRBD2. The J segment lost 3 bases and the V segment lost 2 bases, leaving 2 bases of the junction unmatched. From germline, CDR1 is SGDLS and CDR2 YYNGEE. The CDR3 loop spans 14 amino acids. As DNA, the CDR3 is TGTGCCAGCAGCGTCGGGACTATCTACAATGAGCAGTTCTTC. The encoded protein is CASSVGTIYNEQFF.

The rearrangement links TRBV7-9 to TRBJ1-5; 8 bases are shared with TRBD1. Germline assignment: CDR1 SEHNR and CDR2 FQNEAQ (reference sequence). The CDR3 has 17 residues. With V trimmed by 6 bases and J by 2 bases, 12 bases remained unmatched. The CDR3 is CASSRTGQPWGNQPQHF. CDR3 coding DNA: TGTGCCAGCAGTCGGACAGGGCAACCCTGGGGCAATCAGCCCCAGCATTTT.

The chain uses TRBV28 and TRBJ2-1, with 11 bases lining up with TRBD1. CDR3 length: 15 residues. The germline gives CDR1 MDHEN, CDR2 SYDVKM. The junction had 8 bases not matched to a gene; V was cut back by 5 bases and J by 8 bases. The CDR3 loop is CASSPGQGEAHEQFF. Written as DNA, the CDR3 is TGTGCCAGCAGTCCGGGACAGGGGGAAGCCCATGAGCAGTTCTTC. Filled out from reference TRBV28 and TRBJ2-1, the complete variable domain reads DVKVTQSSRYLVKRTGEKVFLECVQDMDHENMFWYRQDPGLGLRLIYFSYDVKMKEKGDIPEGYSVSREKKERFSLILESASTNQTSMYLCASSPGQGEAHEQFFGPGTRLTVL.

Written as DNA, the CDR3 is TGTGCCAGCAGCCAAGGGATGGGACAGGGAGAGAATCAGCCCCAGCATTTT. It translates to CASSQGMGQGENQPQHF. V usage is TRBV4-2 and J usage is TRBJ1-5, with 9 nucleotides matching TRBD1. This CDR3 has 17 amino acids. Trimming took 1 base from V and 4 from J; bases not matched to a gene: 8. Germline V lookup: CDR1 LGHNA, CDR2 YNFKEQ.

In this sample, this clone turned up a few times. This sequence joins TRBV6-4 and TRBJ2-1, with TRBD2 matching 10 bases. V trimming: 4 bases; J trimming: 5 bases; junction bases outside the gene matches: 8. The length of the CDR3 is 16 residues. Germline assignment: CDR1 MRHNA and CDR2 SNTAGT. The CDR3 loop reads CASSARGAGGDNEQFF. In DNA form, the CDR3 reads TGTGCCAGCAGTGCACGTGGAGCGGGGGGGGACAATGAGCAGTTCTTC.

The chain recombines TRBV4-3 with TRBJ2-5, with no clear D. Trimming pared 0 bases from V and 5 bases from J, leaving 10 bases between. Germline values: CDR1 LGHNA, CDR2 YSLEER. The CDR3 spans 14 residues. CDR3 in DNA: TGCGCCAGCAGCCAAGATCGTCTGAGGGAGACCCAGTACTTC. Amino acids: CASSQDRLRETQYF.